The next 10 T cell receptor beta chains were all read from a single sample in a study of radiotherapy plus CTLA-4 blockade in lung cancer. Generated by immunoSEQ multiplex PCR, the TCRdb table keeps only in-frame clones and is missing some. The sample contains more than 60,000 clones, 76% of which appear only once. The sequenced sample was peripheral blood, obtained from a patient treated with radiotherapy plus ipilimumab. All receptors derive from a human donor with non-small cell lung cancer who had a complete response to radiotherapy plus ipilimumab.

This clone showed up just once. The chain couples TRBV18 to TRBJ2-7; 9 bases line up with TRBD1. The V gene end was trimmed by 3 bases and the J gene end by 0 bases; junction bases not matched to a gene: 9. Germline V CDR1 and CDR2: KGHSH, LQKENI. There are 17 residues in the CDR3. The CDR3 reads CASSPPVGGQGSYEQYF. In DNA, the CDR3 is TGTGCCAGCTCACCCCCCGTAGGGGGACAGGGCTCCTACGAGCAGTACTTC.

The chain has TRBV19 and TRBJ2-1, with a possible D match to TRBD2 (6 bases). Germline values: CDR1 LNHDA, CDR2 SQIVND (reference sequence). Trimming cost V 1 base and J 5 bases, with 12 bases left between them. This CDR3 comprises 15 residues. CDR3 amino acids: CASSIGGGANNEQFF. The DNA for the CDR3 is TGTGCCAGTAGTATAGGTGGCGGGGCCAACAATGAGCAGTTCTTC.

This chain connects TRBV6-6 to TRBJ2-5; no firm D call. Matching the DNA end better, TRBJ2-7 makes the J call doubtful. Germline V CDR1 and CDR2: MNHNY, SVGAGI (reference sequence). The CDR3 is 14 amino acids. CDR3 sequence reads: CASSYSHSSYEQYF. CDR3 nucleotides: TGTGCCAGCAGTTACTCCCACAGCTCCTACGAGCAGTACTTC.

The rearrangement uses TRBV18 and TRBJ1-6, with D possibly TRBD1 on 6 matching bases. The V gene lost 3 bases and the J gene lost 6 bases, with 9 bases spanning the gap. The germline CDR1 and CDR2 sequences are KGHSH and LQKENI. The CDR3 is made up of 14 amino acids. CDR3: CASSPGQFNSPLHF. The CDR3 DNA is TGTGCCAGCTCACCGGGACAATTTAATTCACCCCTCCACTTT.

The rearrangement links TRBV9 to TRBJ2-2; 7 nucleotides line up with TRBD1. The CDR3 runs 16 residues. Germline CDR1 SGDLS, CDR2 YYNGEE. Unmatched junction bases numbered 12, after V lost 0 bases and J lost 10 bases. CDR3 sequence: CASSVATDRTGPELFF. The CDR3 nucleotides read TGTGCCAGCAGCGTAGCTACGGACAGGACCGGTCCGGAGCTGTTTTTT.

This chain links TRBV5-6 with TRBJ1-5; TRBD1 aligns across 9 bases. Germline assignment: CDR1 SGHDT and CDR2 YYEEEE. The CDR3 loop spans 14 amino acids. The V gene end was trimmed by 5 bases and the J gene end by 5 bases; junction bases not matched to a gene: 5. CDR3 nucleotide sequence: TGTGCCAGCAGTCGAAGGGACAGGGATCAGCCCCAGCATTTT. Translated: CASSRRDRDQPQHF.

The chain is built from TRBV6-6 and TRBJ1-1, with 7 bases matching TRBD1. This CDR3 is 16 amino acids long. The J segment lost 1 base and the V segment lost 1 base, leaving 6 bases of the junction unmatched. The V gene's germline CDR1 is MNHNY and CDR2 SVGAGI (reference sequence). CDR3: CASSYYIGTENTEAFF. DNA of the CDR3: TGTGCCAGCAGTTACTACATCGGGACAGAGAACACTGAAGCTTTCTTT.

The chain employs TRBV11-2 and TRBJ2-2, with D possibly being TRBD1 (6 bases). Germline lookup yields CDR1 SGHAT and CDR2 FQNNGV. The CDR3 extends over 14 amino acids. Trimming shortened V by 6 bases and J by 2 bases, and 10 bases separated the two germline ends. The CDR3 nucleotides are TGTGCCAGCAGTAAACAGGGAAACACCGGGGAGCTGTTTTTT. As protein: CASSKQGNTGELFF. The complete variable domain, with remaining parts taken from reference TRBV11-2 and TRBJ2-2, reads EAGVAQSPRYKIIEKRQSVAFWCNPISGHATLYWYQQILGQGPKLLIQFQNNGVVDDSQLPKDRFSAERLKGVDSTLKIQPAKLEDSAVYLCASSKQGNTGELFFGEGSRLTVL.

The chain employs TRBV5-1 and TRBJ2-5; 9 bases are shared with TRBD2. V lost 4 bases and J lost 5; bases outside the gene matches: 12. CDR3 size: 16 residues. Germline V gives CDR1 SGHRS, CDR2 YFSETQ. CDR3 amino acids: CASSTGASGIGETQYF. The CDR3 region has the DNA TGCGCCAGCAGCACCGGGGCTAGCGGGATTGGTGAGACCCAGTACTTC.

This sequence joins TRBV15 and TRBJ2-7; tentatively, D is TRBD1 (5 bases). From germline, CDR1 is LNHNV and CDR2 YYDKDF (reference sequence). The CDR3 loop spans 18 amino acids. V shed 0 bases and J shed 0 bases, with 18 bases lying between them. Here the CDR3 DNA reads TGTGCCACCAGCAGAGATCGGTCCCGACAGCCGAGCTCCTACGAGCAGTACTTC. It yields the protein CATSRDRSRQPSSYEQYF. Combining the CDR3 with reference TRBV15 and TRBJ2-7 gives the whole variable domain DAMVIQNPRYQVTQFGKPVTLSCSQTLNHNVMYWYQQKSSQAPKLLFHYYDKDFNNEADTPDNFQSRRPNTSFCFLDIRSPGLGDTAMYLCATSRDRSRQPSSYEQYFGPGTRLTVT.